The entry that follows covers one T cell receptor (beta chain) sequence. Germline V gives CDR1 SQVTM, CDR2 ANQGSEA. The CDR3 runs to 13 residues. V lost 5 bases and J lost 8; bases outside the gene matches: 8. Original data processing: For nucleated cells, counts were estimated from reference gene primer amplification. Assay used: immunoSEQ multiplex PCR; TCRdb lists only in-frame clones, some missing. Clonal size and the V and J genes are those of that table, whereas D and trimming came from the DNA. Of about 250,000 clones listed, about 86% were seen once; the top ten hold over 1.2%. The sample originates from a study of blood T cell repertoires in COVID-19. Study overall: Spain, Italy and the United States supplied samples that represented acute and convalescent COVID-19. T cells, B-cell-depleted T cells, or PBMCs provided the cDNA or gDNA that served as material.

The TCR was taken from a man of 80 years or more with acute or convalescent COVID-19. The sequencing input was peripheral blood. The rearrangement links TRBV29-1 to TRBJ1-2, with 10 nucleotides matching TRBD1. The CDR3 sequence is CSVLRQGAEGYTF. The CDR3, as DNA: TGCAGCGTTCTCCGACAGGGGGCGGAAGGCTACACCTTC.